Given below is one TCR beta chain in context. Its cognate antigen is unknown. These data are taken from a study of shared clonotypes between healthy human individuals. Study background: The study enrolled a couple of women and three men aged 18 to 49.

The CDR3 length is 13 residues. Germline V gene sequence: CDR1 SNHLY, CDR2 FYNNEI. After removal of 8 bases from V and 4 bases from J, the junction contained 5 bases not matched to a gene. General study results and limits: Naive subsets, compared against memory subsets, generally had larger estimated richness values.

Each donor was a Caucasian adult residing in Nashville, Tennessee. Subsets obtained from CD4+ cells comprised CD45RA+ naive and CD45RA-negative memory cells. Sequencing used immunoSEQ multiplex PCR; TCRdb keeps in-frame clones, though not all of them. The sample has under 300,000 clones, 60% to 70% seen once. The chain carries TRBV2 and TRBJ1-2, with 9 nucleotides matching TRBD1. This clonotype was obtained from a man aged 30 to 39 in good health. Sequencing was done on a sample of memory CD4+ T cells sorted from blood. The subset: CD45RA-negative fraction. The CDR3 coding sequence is TGTGCCAGCCGGGACAGGGTCACCTATGGCTACACCTTC. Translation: CASRDRVTYGYTF. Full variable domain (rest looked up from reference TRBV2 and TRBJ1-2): EPEVTQTPSHQVTQMGQEVILRCVPISNHLYFYWYRQILGQKVEFLVSFYNNEISEKSEIFDDQFSVERPDGSNFTLKIRSTKLEDSAMYFCASRDRVTYGYTFGSGTRLTVV.